The following is a TCR beta chain sequence with its context. These data belong to a study of Ad26.COV2.S vaccination and SARS-CoV-2 variants. At the level of the study: Into the muscle, Ad26.COV2.S was dosed once or twice, 56 days apart.

Noted treatment: about 20 received Ad26.COV2.S at low or high dose, single or two shots; 5 received placebo; per-sample allocation not given. Samples analyzed were those drawn on day 63 after the first vaccine or placebo injection. Trimming left V 5 bases short and J 4 bases short, with 11 bases between. CDR1 and CDR2 (germline): LNHDA, SQIVND (reference sequence). There are 14 residues in the CDR3. Here immunoSEQ multiplex PCR was the method, and the copy in TCRdb shows in-frame clones only, minus some. The table lists fewer than 500,000 clones, about nine tenths of them singletons. This receptor was obtained from a person aged 18-60 years who received the Ad26.COV2.S COVID-19 vaccine or a placebo. The V gene is TRBV19, the J gene TRBJ2-2; possible D gene TRBD1, 6 bases. The material was peripheral blood, obtained in a trial of Ad26.COV2.S vaccine versus placebo. The CDR3 DNA follows: TGTGCCAGTAGTTCACAGGGTACCACCGGGGAGCTGTTTTTT. It yields the protein CASSSQGTTGELFF.